The text below deals with one T cell receptor (beta chain). Antigen unknown. The data derive from a study of CD8+CD57+ T cells in acquired aplastic anemia. Overall study: Across the sorted CD4+ and CD8+ cells, DNA amounts averaged about 3 ug. General study results and limits: Overlapping CD8+ CDR3 repertoires of patients and controls contained nearly 30 shared sequences. Patients and controls were not found to differ significantly in CD8+ Simpson's diversity.

CDR3 and TCR beta VDJ profiling relied on genomic DNA as the template. TCRdb passed the reads through MiXCR, listing each CDR3 protein once. The repertoire holds around 150,000 distinct CDR3 sequences, with less than 50% as singletons. The J segment lost 1 base and the V segment lost 0 bases, leaving 12 bases of the junction unmatched. The CDR3 consists of 19 residues. Germline V gene sequence: CDR1 WNHNN, CDR2 SYGVQD (reference sequence). In patients chosen for sequencing, flow cytometry had shown CD8+CD57+ cell expansion. Severe acquired aplastic anemia was diagnosed in all patients. This sequence was found in a human donor with aplastic anemia. J is TRBJ2-1 and V is TRBV10-1, with 7 bases lining up with TRBD1. The material sequenced was sorted CD4+, CD8+, or CD8+CD57+ T cells (not recorded which) from PBMCs. In DNA, the CDR3 is TGCGCCAGCAGTGAGTCTAAGAGACAGGGAATGCGTTCCTACAATGAGCAGTTCTTC. Translation: CASSESKRQGMRSYNEQFF.